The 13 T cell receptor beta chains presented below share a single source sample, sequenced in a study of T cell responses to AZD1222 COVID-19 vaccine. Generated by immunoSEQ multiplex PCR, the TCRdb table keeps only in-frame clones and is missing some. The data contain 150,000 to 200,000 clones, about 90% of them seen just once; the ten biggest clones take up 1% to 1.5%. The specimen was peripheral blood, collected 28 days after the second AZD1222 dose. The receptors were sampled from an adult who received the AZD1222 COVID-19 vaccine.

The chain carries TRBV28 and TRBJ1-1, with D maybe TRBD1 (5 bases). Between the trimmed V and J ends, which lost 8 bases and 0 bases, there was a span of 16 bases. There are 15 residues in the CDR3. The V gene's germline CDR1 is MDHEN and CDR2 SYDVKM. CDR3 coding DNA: TGTGCCAGCCTCTCGGCAGGGAGGTTGAACACTGAAGCTTTCTTT. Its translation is CASLSAGRLNTEAFF.

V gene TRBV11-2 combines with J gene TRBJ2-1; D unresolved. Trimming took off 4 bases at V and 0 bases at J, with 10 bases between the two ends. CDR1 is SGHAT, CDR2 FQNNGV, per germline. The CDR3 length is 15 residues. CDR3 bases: TGTGCCAGCAGCTCAAAGACATTCTCCTACAATGAGCAGTTCTTC. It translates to CASSSKTFSYNEQFF.

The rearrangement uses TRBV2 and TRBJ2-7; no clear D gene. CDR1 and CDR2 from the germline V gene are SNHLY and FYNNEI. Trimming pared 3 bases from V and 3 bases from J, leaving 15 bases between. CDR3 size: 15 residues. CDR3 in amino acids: CASSEGGPTIYEQYF. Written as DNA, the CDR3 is TGTGCCAGCAGTGAGGGTGGGCCGACGATCTACGAGCAGTACTTC.

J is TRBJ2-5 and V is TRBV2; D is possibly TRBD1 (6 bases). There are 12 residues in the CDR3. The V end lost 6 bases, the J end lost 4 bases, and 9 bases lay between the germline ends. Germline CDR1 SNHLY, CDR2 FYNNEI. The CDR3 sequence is CASRGQAETQYF. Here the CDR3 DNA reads TGTGCCAGCAGGGGACAAGCAGAGACCCAGTACTTC. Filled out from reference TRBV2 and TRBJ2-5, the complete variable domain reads EPEVTQTPSHQVTQMGQEVILRCVPISNHLYFYWYRQILGQKVEFLVSFYNNEISEKSEIFDDQFSVERPDGSNFTLKIRSTKLEDSAMYFCASRGQAETQYFGPGTRLLVL.

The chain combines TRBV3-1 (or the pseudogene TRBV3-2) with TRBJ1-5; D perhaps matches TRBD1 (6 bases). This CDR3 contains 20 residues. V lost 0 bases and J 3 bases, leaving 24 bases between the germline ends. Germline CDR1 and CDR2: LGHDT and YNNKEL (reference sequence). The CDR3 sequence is CASSQDRGHKGPSVNQPQHF. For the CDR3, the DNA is TGTGCCAGCAGCCAAGACAGGGGACATAAAGGACCCTCCGTCAATCAGCCCCAGCATTTT.

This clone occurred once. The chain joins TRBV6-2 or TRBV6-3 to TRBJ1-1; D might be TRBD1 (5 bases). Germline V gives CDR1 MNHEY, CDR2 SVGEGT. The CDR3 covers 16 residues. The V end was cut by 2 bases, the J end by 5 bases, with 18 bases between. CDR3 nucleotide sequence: TGTGCCAGCAGTTACCTATTCCTGATGGGGGAGACTGAAGCTTTCTTT. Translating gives CASSYLFLMGETEAFF.

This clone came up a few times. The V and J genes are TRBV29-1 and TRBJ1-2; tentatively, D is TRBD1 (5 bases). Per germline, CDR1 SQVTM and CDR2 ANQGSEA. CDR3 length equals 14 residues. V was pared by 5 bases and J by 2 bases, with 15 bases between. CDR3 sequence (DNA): TGCAGCGTTTCCCTCAGCGGGGGGAACTATGGCTACACCTTC. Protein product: CSVSLSGGNYGYTF.

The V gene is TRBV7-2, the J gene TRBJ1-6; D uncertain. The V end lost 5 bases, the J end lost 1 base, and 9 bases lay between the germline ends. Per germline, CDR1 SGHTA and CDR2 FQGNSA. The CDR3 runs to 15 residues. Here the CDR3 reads CASSPGISYNSPLHF. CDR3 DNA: TGTGCCAGCAGCCCCGGTATTTCCTATAATTCACCCCTCCACTTT. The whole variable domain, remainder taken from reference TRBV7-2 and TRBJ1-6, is GAGVSQSPSNKVTEKGKDVELRCDPISGHTALYWYRQSLGQGLEFLIYFQGNSAPDKSGLPSDRFSAERTGGSVSTLTIQRTQQEDSAVYLCASSPGISYNSPLHFGNGTRLTVT.

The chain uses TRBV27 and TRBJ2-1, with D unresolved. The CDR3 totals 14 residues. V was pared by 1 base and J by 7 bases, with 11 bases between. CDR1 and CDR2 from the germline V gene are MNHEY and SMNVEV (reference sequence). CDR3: CASSLYPEPNEQFF. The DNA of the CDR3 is TGTGCCAGCAGTTTATATCCCGAACCAAATGAGCAGTTCTTC.

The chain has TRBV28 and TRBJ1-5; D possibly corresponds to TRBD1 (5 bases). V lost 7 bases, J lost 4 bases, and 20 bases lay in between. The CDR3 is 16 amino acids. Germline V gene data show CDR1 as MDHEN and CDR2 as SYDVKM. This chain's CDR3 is CASTHSSRGVNQPQHF. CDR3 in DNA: TGTGCCAGCACCCACTCCAGCCGGGGGGTAAATCAGCCCCAGCATTTT.

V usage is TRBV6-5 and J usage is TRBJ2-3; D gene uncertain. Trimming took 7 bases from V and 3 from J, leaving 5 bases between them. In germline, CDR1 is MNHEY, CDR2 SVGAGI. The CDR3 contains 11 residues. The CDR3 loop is CASTKTDTQYF. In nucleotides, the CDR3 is TGTGCCAGCACAAAAACAGATACGCAGTATTTT.

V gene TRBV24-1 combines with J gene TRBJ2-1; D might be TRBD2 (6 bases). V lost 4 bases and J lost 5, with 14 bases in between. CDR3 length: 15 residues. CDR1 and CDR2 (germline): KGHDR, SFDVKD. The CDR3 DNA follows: TGTGCCACCAGTGACCCCCGGACTACGCACAATGAGCAGTTCTTC. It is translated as CATSDPRTTHNEQFF.

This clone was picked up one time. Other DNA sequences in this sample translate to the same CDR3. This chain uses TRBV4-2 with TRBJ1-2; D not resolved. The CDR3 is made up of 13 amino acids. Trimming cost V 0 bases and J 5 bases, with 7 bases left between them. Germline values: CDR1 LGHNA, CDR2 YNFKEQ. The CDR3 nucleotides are TGTGCCAGCAGCCAAGACGGCGGGTATGGCTACACCTTC. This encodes CASSQDGGYGYTF.